These 22 T cell receptor beta chains came from one sample sequenced in a study of blood T cell repertoires in COVID-19. The assay was immunoSEQ multiplex PCR, and TCRdb's table has in-frame clones only and misses some. This sample carries more than 250,000 clones, around 84% of them seen once, and the ten largest clones take 10%. The sequenced sample was PBMCs or T cells enriched from blood (not recorded which). Receptor source: a woman aged 18 to 35 who had recovered from COVID-19.

This clone was found once. The rearrangement joins TRBV28 to TRBJ1-2, with 8 bases matching TRBD1. Germline V gene data show CDR1 as MDHEN and CDR2 as SYDVKM. The CDR3 is made up of 15 amino acids. V gave up 4 bases and J gave up 7 bases; unmatched junction bases: 11. The CDR3 DNA sequence: TGTGCCAGCAGTTCAGGACAGGGAGATTACAGTGGCTACACCTTC. Its translation is CASSSGQGDYSGYTF.

The V gene is TRBV7-9, the J gene TRBJ1-3; D perhaps matches TRBD1 (5 bases). The CDR3 sequence is 16 residues long. Germline V gene data show CDR1 as SEHNR and CDR2 as FQNEAQ (reference sequence). Between the trimmed V and J ends, which lost 1 base and 6 bases, there was a span of 16 bases. The CDR3 DNA follows: TGTGCCAGCAGCTTAGGATCAGGCAGGGCCCAAAACACCATATATTTT. Its translation: CASSLGSGRAQNTIYF.

CDR3 sequence (DNA): TGTGCCAGCAGCAGGACAGAACATAATTCACCCCTCCACTTT. Protein sequence: CASSRTEHNSPLHF. This chain joins TRBV13 and TRBJ1-6; tentative D call: TRBD1 (6 bases). V was shortened by 5 bases and J by 5 bases, with 10 bases between the two germline ends. CDR1 is PRHDT, CDR2 FYEKMQ, per germline (reference sequence). The CDR3 is 14 amino acids.

The V gene is TRBV28, the J gene TRBJ2-7; 7 bases match TRBD1. Trimming took 5 bases from V and 0 from J; bases not matched to a gene: 7. In germline, CDR1 is MDHEN, CDR2 SYDVKM. CDR3 size: 15 residues. The CDR3 region has the DNA TGTGCCAGCAGTCTTGGGGACAGTCTCTCCTACGAGCAGTACTTC. Residues: CASSLGDSLSYEQYF. The whole variable domain, filled in from reference TRBV28 and TRBJ2-7, reads DVKVTQSSRYLVKRTGEKVFLECVQDMDHENMFWYRQDPGLGLRLIYFSYDVKMKEKGDIPEGYSVSREKKERFSLILESASTNQTSMYLCASSLGDSLSYEQYFGPGTRLTVT.

The chain recombines TRBV5-1 with TRBJ1-1, with TRBD1 matching 8 bases. The CDR3 totals 15 residues. The J segment lost 4 bases and the V segment lost 4 bases, leaving 9 bases of the junction unmatched. Germline CDR1 SGHRS, CDR2 YFSETQ. The CDR3 protein is CASSPVQGASTEAFF. The DNA of the CDR3 is TGCGCCAGCAGCCCGGTGCAGGGGGCGTCCACTGAAGCTTTCTTT.

This chain joins TRBV4-1 and TRBJ2-2; D is ambiguous. The CDR3 runs 14 residues. Germline V gene sequence: CDR1 MGHRA, CDR2 YSYEKL. Between the trimmed V and J ends, which lost 3 bases and 1 base, there was a span of 6 bases. Here the CDR3 DNA reads TGCGCCAGCAGCCACCGCGGGAACACCGGGGAGCTGTTTTTT. Protein sequence: CASSHRGNTGELFF.

The chain carries TRBV25-1 and TRBJ2-7, with 8 bases aligning to TRBD1. The CDR3 length is 13 residues. The V and J ends lost 10 bases and 3 bases, in that order; junction bases with no gene match: 8. From germline, CDR1 is MGHDK and CDR2 SYGVNS. CDR3 residues: CATLNDRGYEQYF. CDR3 DNA: TGTGCCACCCTAAATGACAGGGGCTACGAGCAGTACTTC.

DNA of the CDR3: TGCGCCAGCAGCTTTAATCCAGGGTCCTACAATGAGCAGTTCTTC. This codes for CASSFNPGSYNEQFF. V and J are TRBV5-1 and TRBJ2-1; a weak D match, TRBD1 (5 bases). Germline CDR1 is SGHRS and CDR2 is YFSETQ. Trimming removed 2 bases at V and 1 base at J, with 10 bases between. The CDR3 has 15 residues.

This rearrangement joins TRBV7-8 to TRBJ2-1; D is perhaps TRBD2 (5 bases). With 7 bases removed from V and 2 bases from J, the gap between germline ends came to 15 bases. CDR1 and CDR2 from the germline V gene are SGHVS and FQNEAQ. The CDR3 has 15 amino acids. CDR3 protein: CASTKRETTYNEQFF. The CDR3 DNA reads TGTGCCAGCACTAAAAGGGAGACAACCTACAATGAGCAGTTCTTC. The full variable domain, with the rest looked up from reference TRBV7-8 and TRBJ2-1, is GAGVSQSPRYKVAKRGQDVALRCDPISGHVSLFWYQQALGQGPEFLTYFQNEAQLDKSGLPSDRFFAERPEGSVSTLKIQRTQQEDSAVYLCASTKRETTYNEQFFGPGTRLTVL.

This clone was counted a single time. V and J are TRBV5-1 and TRBJ1-1; 8 nucleotides align to TRBD1. The CDR3 extends over 15 amino acids. CDR1 and CDR2 (germline): SGHRS, YFSETQ. Unmatched junction bases numbered 6, after V lost 5 bases and J lost 0 bases. As DNA, the CDR3 is TGCGCCAGCAGAATGGGACAGGCCATGAACACTGAAGCTTTCTTT. This codes for CASRMGQAMNTEAFF.

The genes are TRBV5-1 and TRBJ2-2, with TRBD2 matching over 14 bases. The CDR3 extends over 20 amino acids. Per germline, CDR1 SGHRS and CDR2 YFSETQ. V dropped 3 bases and J dropped 5; count of bases not matched to a gene: 15. The CDR3 protein is CASSWTTGTSGSGPTGELFF. DNA for the CDR3: TGCGCCAGCAGCTGGACTACCGGGACTAGCGGGAGTGGGCCAACCGGGGAGCTGTTTTTT.

The chain uses TRBV6-5 and TRBJ2-7, with TRBD1 matching 9 bases. This CDR3 has 16 amino acids. CDR1 and CDR2 (germline): MNHEY, SVGAGI. With V trimmed by 4 bases and J by 3 bases, 10 bases remained unmatched. CDR3 loop: CASSSNRQGGVYEQYF. As DNA, the CDR3 is TGTGCCAGCAGTTCGAACCGACAGGGGGGGGTCTACGAGCAGTACTTC.

The chain couples TRBV9 to TRBJ1-1; unclear D gene. The V and J ends lost 3 bases and 0 bases respectively, with 9 bases between them. This CDR3 contains 14 residues. CDR1 and CDR2 (germline): SGDLS, YYNGEE. The CDR3 region is CASSGGVLNTEAFF. The DNA for the CDR3 is TGTGCCAGCAGCGGCGGCGTATTGAACACTGAAGCTTTCTTT.

This clone was counted once. This rearrangement joins TRBV5-4 to TRBJ2-7, with 10 bases fitting TRBD2. The V gene end was trimmed by 1 base and the J gene end by 1 base; junction bases not matched to a gene: 2. The CDR3 length is 15 residues. Germline V gene lookup returns CDR1 SGHNT and CDR2 YYREEE (reference sequence). The CDR3 sequence is CASSLSSGGSYEQYF. The CDR3 coding sequence is TGTGCCAGCAGCTTGTCTAGCGGGGGTTCCTACGAGCAGTACTTC.

V gene TRBV30 combines with J gene TRBJ2-1, with a weak D call TRBD1 (5 bases). CDR3 size: 11 residues. V was shortened by 3 bases and J by 8 bases, with 8 bases between the two germline ends. The germline V gene encodes CDR1 GTSNPN and CDR2 SVGIG (reference sequence). The CDR3 protein is CAWSPQDEQFF. The DNA for the CDR3 is TGTGCCTGGAGCCCACAGGATGAGCAGTTCTTC.

The chain uses TRBV2 and TRBJ2-3, with 12 bases aligning to TRBD2. V dropped 7 bases and J dropped 6; count of bases not matched to a gene: 8. This CDR3 has 15 residues. The germline CDR1 and CDR2 sequences are SNHLY and FYNNEI. The CDR3 sequence is CASNRLAGEWDTQYF. CDR3 sequence (DNA): TGTGCCAGCAACAGACTAGCGGGGGAATGGGATACGCAGTATTTT.

This chain joins TRBV28 and TRBJ1-2, with a weak D call TRBD1 (5 bases). The CDR3 spans 15 residues. The V end was cut by 5 bases, the J end by 1 base, with 14 bases between. The germline V gene has CDR1 MDHEN and CDR2 SYDVKM. CDR3 amino acids: CASSLTGGNNYGYTF. For the CDR3, the DNA is TGTGCCAGCAGTCTAACGGGGGGGAATAACTATGGCTACACCTTC.

This clone was counted only a few times. The chain recombines TRBV5-6 with TRBJ1-5, with 7 bases fitting TRBD1. The CDR3 has 14 residues. V lost 2 bases, J lost 7 bases, and 6 bases stayed unmatched. Germline loops: CDR1 SGHDT, CDR2 YYEEEE. This chain's CDR3 is CASSFRGRRQPQHF. CDR3 sequence (DNA): TGTGCCAGCAGCTTTAGGGGGCGCAGACAGCCCCAGCATTTT. The full variable domain, rest sourced from reference TRBV5-6 and TRBJ1-5, is DAGVTQSPTHLIKTRGQQVTLRCSPKSGHDTVSWYQQALGQGPQFIFQYYEEEERQRGNFPDRFSGHQFPNYSSELNVNALLLGDSALYLCASSFRGRRQPQHFGDGTRLSIL.

The V gene is TRBV4-2, the J gene TRBJ1-2, with D uncertain. CDR3 length: 15 amino acids. Per germline, CDR1 LGHNA and CDR2 YNFKEQ. The ends were cut back, 0 bases at V and 5 bases at J, with 13 bases in the middle. The CDR3: CASSQETEGLYGYTF. As DNA, the CDR3 is TGTGCCAGCAGCCAAGAAACCGAAGGACTTTATGGCTACACCTTC.

The chain couples TRBV6-9 to TRBJ2-7; 9 bases fit TRBD1. Germline CDR1 MNHGY, CDR2 SVAAGI. The CDR3 runs to 15 residues. With V trimmed by 10 bases and J by 1 base, 11 bases remained unmatched. For the CDR3, the DNA is TGTGCCAACAATGACAGGGGGAGAAGTTCCTACGAGCAGTACTTC. Amino acids: CANNDRGRSSYEQYF.

The chain carries TRBV19 and TRBJ2-1, with 15 bases identical to TRBD2. This CDR3 spans 14 amino acids. V shed 6 bases and J 15 bases; nucleotides not matched to a gene: 9. The germline V gene has CDR1 LNHDA and CDR2 SQIVND (reference sequence). In DNA, the CDR3 is TGTGCCAGTAGCCATTGGACTAGCGGGGGGGCAAGGTTCTTC. Protein: CASSHWTSGGARFF.

This clone appeared a single time. The chain carries TRBV28 and TRBJ1-2; TRBD1 matches 12 bases. J was trimmed by 8 bases and V by 5 bases; bases with no gene match: 12. Germline V CDR1 and CDR2: MDHEN, SYDVKM. The CDR3 contains 16 residues. This CDR3 is CASSDHTGQGAGGYTF. In nucleotides, the CDR3 is TGTGCCAGCAGTGACCATACGGGACAGGGGGCGGGCGGCTACACCTTC.